This entry is about one TCR beta chain. Its antigen is not identified. The data originate from a study of shared clonotypes between healthy human individuals. Study-level points and caveats: Having only a few donors restricted how much genetic and exposure-history diversity was captured.

Roughly 27,000 T cell genomes, or approximately 190 ng DNA, went into the sorted-subset replicate PCRs. The data were produced by immunoSEQ multiplex PCR, yet TCRdb's version contains in-frame clones alone and is incomplete. Of approximately 2.5 million clones listed, approximately 92% are singletons. CDR3 length: 17 amino acids. The sample was naive CD4+ T cells sorted from blood. Subset here: CD45RA+ positively selected. This chain joins TRBV21-1 and TRBJ1-1. TRBV21-1 is described as a pseudogene. This receptor was taken from a man younger than 35 in good health. The CDR3 spells CASSKDSLLFRDTEAFF. In nucleotides, the CDR3 is TGTGCCAGCAGCAAAGATTCGTTGTTATTCAGAGACACTGAAGCTTTCTTT.